This TCR beta chain was observed in a study of blood T cells in healthy people across ages. Study summary: Using template switching, researchers captured about one barcoded beta molecule for each two T cells.

A J-beta primer mix and a sample-barcoded 5' primer were used in a second PCR of about 7 to 12 cycles. TCRdb re-analysed the 5' RACE reads in MiXCR, keeping a single row per CDR3 protein. Counted here are about 780,000 distinct CDR3 sequences, 35% to 60% occurring once; the ten biggest clones make up approximately 18%. The germline CDR1 and CDR2 sequences are SGHTA and FQGNSA. The V end lost 1 base, the J end lost 6 bases, and 10 bases lay between the germline ends. The CDR3 loop spans 13 amino acids. Study-level points and caveats: Investigators treated diversity estimates from one million T cells as underestimates.

For this clonotype: Its antigen is not identified.

The sequenced sample consisted of blood. This sequence originates from a man older than 75 in good health. V gene TRBV7-2 combines with J gene TRBJ2-7; weak D call: TRBD1 (5 bases). Here the CDR3 reads CASSLVPGLEQYF. In nucleotides, the CDR3 is TGTGCCAGCAGCTTAGTTCCAGGGCTCGAGCAGTACTTC.